The rows below give T cell receptor beta chains drawn from one sample of a study of cytotoxic CD8 clonotypes in ibrutinib-treated CLL. Here immunoSEQ multiplex PCR was the method, and the copy in TCRdb shows in-frame clones only, minus some. The sample lists about 50,000 clones, more than 55% occurring once. This specimen consisted of PBMCs, obtained after 24 months of ibrutinib treatment. These receptor sequences come from a human donor with chronic lymphocytic leukemia. Each CDR3 is given without its conserved first and last residue.

V gene: TRBV9; CDR3 protein: ASSVGTSGGLGETQY
V gene: TRBV29-1; CDR3 protein: SVDSGGDYEQF
V gene: TRBV5-1; CDR3 protein: ASSDRVSTGELF
V gene: TRBV11-2; CDR3 protein: ASSTGSNTEAF
V gene: TRBV6-1; CDR3 protein: ASSEAESDTQY
V gene: TRBV5-4; CDR3 protein: ASSLGDTYNEQF
V gene: TRBV7-9; CDR3 protein: ASSSSGISTEAF
V gene: TRBV11-2; CDR3 protein: ASSLSPGAVADTQY
V gene: TRBV6-6; CDR3 protein: ASRATGIGETQY
V gene: TRBV5-4; CDR3 protein: ASSTSSSNYGYT
V gene: TRBV6-5; CDR3 protein: ASSSGGPFNEQF
V gene: TRBV6-6; CDR3 protein: ASRRAGRGNYEQY
V gene: TRBV5-1; CDR3 protein: ASSHRQGSSYEQY
V gene: TRBV29-1; CDR3 protein: SVDGGMGGYT
V gene: TRBV5-1; CDR3 protein: ASSLTWRQAYNYEQY